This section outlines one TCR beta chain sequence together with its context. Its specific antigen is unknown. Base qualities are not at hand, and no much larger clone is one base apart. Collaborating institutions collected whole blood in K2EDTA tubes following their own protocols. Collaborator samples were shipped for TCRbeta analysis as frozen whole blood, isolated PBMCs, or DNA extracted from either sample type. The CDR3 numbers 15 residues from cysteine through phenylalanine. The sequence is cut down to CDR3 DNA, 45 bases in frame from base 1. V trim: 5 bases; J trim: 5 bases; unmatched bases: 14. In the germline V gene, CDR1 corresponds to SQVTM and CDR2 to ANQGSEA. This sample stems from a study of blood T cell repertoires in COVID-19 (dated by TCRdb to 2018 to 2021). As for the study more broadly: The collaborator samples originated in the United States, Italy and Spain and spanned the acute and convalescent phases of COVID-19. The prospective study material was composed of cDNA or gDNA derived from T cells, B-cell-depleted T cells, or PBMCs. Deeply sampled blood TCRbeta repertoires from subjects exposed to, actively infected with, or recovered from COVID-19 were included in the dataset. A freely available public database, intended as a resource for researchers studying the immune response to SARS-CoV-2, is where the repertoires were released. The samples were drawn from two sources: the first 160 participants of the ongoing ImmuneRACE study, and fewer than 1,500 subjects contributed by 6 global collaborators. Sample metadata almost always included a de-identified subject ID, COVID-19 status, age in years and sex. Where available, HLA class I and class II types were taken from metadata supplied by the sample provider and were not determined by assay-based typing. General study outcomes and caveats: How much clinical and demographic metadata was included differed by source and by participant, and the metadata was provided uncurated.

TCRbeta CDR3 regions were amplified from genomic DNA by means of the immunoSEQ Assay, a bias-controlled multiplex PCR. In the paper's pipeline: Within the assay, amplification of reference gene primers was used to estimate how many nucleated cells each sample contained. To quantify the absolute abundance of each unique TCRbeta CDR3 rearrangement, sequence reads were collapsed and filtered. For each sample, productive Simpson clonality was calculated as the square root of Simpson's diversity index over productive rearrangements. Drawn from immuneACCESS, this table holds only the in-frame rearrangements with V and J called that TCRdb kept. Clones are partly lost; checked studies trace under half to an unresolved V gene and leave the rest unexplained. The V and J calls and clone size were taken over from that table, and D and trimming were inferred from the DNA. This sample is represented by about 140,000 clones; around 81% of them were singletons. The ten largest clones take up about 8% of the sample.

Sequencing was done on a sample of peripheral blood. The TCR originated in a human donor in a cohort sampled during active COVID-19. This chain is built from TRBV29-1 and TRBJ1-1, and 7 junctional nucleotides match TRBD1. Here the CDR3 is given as CSVFEGAKLRTEAFF. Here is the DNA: TGCAGCGTTTTCGAGGGGGCTAAGTTGCGGACTGAAGCTTTCTTT.